This passage covers 25 T cell receptor beta chains from one sample sequenced in a study of blood T cells in healthy people across ages. It was with a sample-barcoded 5' primer and a J-beta primer mix that a second PCR of roughly 6 to 12 cycles was run. MiXCR was run by TCRdb on the 5' RACE reads, yielding one entry per CDR3 protein. The sample carries 540,000 or so distinct CDR3 sequences, less than 60% recorded once. Sequenced sample: blood. Receptor source: a man aged 80 or over in good health.

This clonotype turned up a few times. The V call is TRBV4-1, the J call TRBJ1-4; no definite D call. Germline V gives CDR1 MGHRA, CDR2 YSYEKL. This CDR3 spans 14 amino acids. Trimming stripped 0 bases from V and 10 bases from J, with 12 bases between. CDR3 in amino acids: CASSQEDVEGKLFF. The CDR3, as DNA: TGCGCCAGCAGCCAAGAAGACGTAGAGGGAAAACTGTTTTTT.

This clonotype was detected only a few times. V is TRBV5-1 and J is TRBJ2-7, with D unclear. The CDR3 is 11 residues long. The V end lost 4 bases, the J end lost 3 bases, and 5 bases lay between the germline ends. Per germline, CDR1 SGHRS and CDR2 YFSETQ. CDR3 nucleotides: TGCGCCAGCAGCAACGGCTACGAGCAGTACTTC. Translating gives CASSNGYEQYF.

This clonotype showed up many times. The rearrangement uses TRBV10-3 and TRBJ2-7, with 7 bases matching TRBD2. J lost 3 bases, V lost 6 bases, and 11 bases had no gene match. Germline CDR1 is ENHRY and CDR2 is SYGVKD. The CDR3 has 15 amino acids. CDR3 region: CAIRTSSGAYYEQYF. CDR3 in DNA: TGTGCCATCAGGACATCTAGCGGCGCCTACTACGAGCAGTACTTC.

As to this clonotype: This may be a read error, as it is one base from a much larger clone. The J gene is TRBJ2-3, the V gene TRBV6-6; D unresolved. V was clipped by 5 bases and J by 3 bases, with 12 bases between them. Germline assignment: CDR1 MNHNY and CDR2 SVGAGI (reference sequence). The CDR3 is 14 residues long. CDR3 residues: CASSDPSRTDTQYF. The CDR3 nucleotides are TGTGCCAGCAGTGACCCCTCCCGGACAGATACGCAGTATTTT.

The CDR3 sequence is CSVLGTGDSYEQYF. CDR3 DNA sequence: TGCAGCGTTCTAGGGACAGGGGATAGCTACGAGCAGTACTTC. The V and J genes are TRBV29-1 and TRBJ2-7, with TRBD1 matching 10 bases. V lost 5 bases, J lost 3 bases, and 7 bases stayed unmatched. The length of the CDR3 is 14 residues. The germline V gene encodes CDR1 SQVTM and CDR2 ANQGSEA.

This clonotype showed up just a few times. J is TRBJ2-3 and V is TRBV7-6; D assignment may be TRBD1 or TRBD2 (5 bases each). Trimming shortened V by 1 base and J by 3 bases, and 20 bases separated the two germline ends. Germline assignment: CDR1 SGHVS and CDR2 FNYEAQ. CDR3 length: 18 residues. The CDR3 DNA sequence: TGTGCCAGCAGCTTAGTCGTGGGCGTGGGACCGAGGACAGATACGCAGTATTTT. It translates to CASSLVVGVGPRTDTQYF.

The chain joins TRBV7-9 to TRBJ1-2; weak D call: TRBD1 (5 bases). Germline CDR1 SEHNR, CDR2 FQNEAQ (reference sequence). There are 14 residues in the CDR3. Trimming stripped 5 bases from V and 0 bases from J, with 10 bases between. CDR3 amino acids: CASSRTNPNYGYTF. The CDR3 DNA follows: TGTGCCAGCAGCCGGACAAATCCTAACTATGGCTACACCTTC.

The chain combines TRBV7-2 with TRBJ2-7; D may be TRBD1 (6 bases). CDR3 length equals 13 residues. V was pared by 7 bases and J by 3 bases, with 13 bases between. Germline V gives CDR1 SGHTA, CDR2 FQGNSA. The CDR3 DNA is TGTGCCAGCACCAAACAGGGAGACTACGAGCAGTACTTC. Protein: CASTKQGDYEQYF. Full variable domain (missing parts from reference TRBV7-2 and TRBJ2-7): GAGVSQSPSNKVTEKGKDVELRCDPISGHTALYWYRQSLGQGLEFLIYFQGNSAPDKSGLPSDRFSAERTGGSVSTLTIQRTQQEDSAVYLCASTKQGDYEQYFGPGTRLTVT.

Worth noting for this clonotype: It may be a read error: a sequence one base away is much more abundant. This chain links TRBV6-5 with TRBJ2-7; 8 nucleotides line up with TRBD2. Germline V gives CDR1 MNHEY, CDR2 SVGAGI. The CDR3 has 15 amino acids. CDR3 sequence reads: CTSSYTGGPPYEQYF. DNA for the CDR3: TGTACCAGCAGTTACACGGGAGGGCCTCCCTACGAGCAGTACTTC.

This chain uses TRBV2 with TRBJ2-4; TRBD2 matches at 7 bases. The J call may be incorrect, as the DNA end agrees better with TRBJ2-7. This CDR3 is 14 amino acids long. Germline CDR1 reads SNHLY; CDR2 reads FYNNEI. CDR3 amino acids: CASRGLAASYEQYF. The CDR3 nucleotides are TGTGCCAGCAGGGGCCTAGCGGCCTCCTACGAGCAGTACTTC.

This clonotype was seen only a few times. V usage is TRBV3-1 and J usage is TRBJ2-7; 7 bases are shared with TRBD2. V dropped 1 base and J dropped 2; count of bases not matched to a gene: 5. Germline CDR1 reads LGHDT; CDR2 reads YNNKEL (reference sequence). The length of the CDR3 is 15 residues. The DNA of the CDR3 is TGTGCCAGCAGCCAAGTTGCAGGGAGGGCCTACGAGCAGTACTTC. Its translation: CASSQVAGRAYEQYF.

This clonotype was counted between two and nine times. The chain joins TRBV12-3 or TRBV12-4 to TRBJ2-7, with 9 bases fitting TRBD1. The V segment lost 7 bases and the J segment 6 bases; nucleotides outside the gene matches: 7. The CDR3 spans 13 residues. The CDR3 DNA follows: TGTGCCAGCACCGGGACAGGGACCATCGAGCAGTACTTC. This codes for CASTGTGTIEQYF.

This clonotype was counted many times. The DNA of the CDR3 is TGTGCCAGCAGGAATACCCTTGTTGTGGATACGCAGTATTTT. Encoded protein: CASRNTLVVDTQYF. The J gene is TRBJ2-3, the V gene TRBV6-5; D is unclear. CDR1 is MNHEY and CDR2 is SVGAGI in the germline V gene. V was trimmed by 6 bases and J by 6 bases, leaving 16 bases between them. The length of the CDR3 is 14 residues.

This chain uses TRBV3-1 with TRBJ1-5; 7 bases match TRBD1. V lost 0 bases and J lost 0; bases outside the gene matches: 20. The CDR3 runs 22 residues. Looked up from germline, CDR1 is LGHDT and CDR2 is YNNKEL (reference sequence). CDR3 amino acids: CASSQDLPGGRSGPYSNQPQHF. The DNA of the CDR3 is TGTGCCAGCAGCCAAGATCTCCCAGGGGGGCGGTCAGGCCCTTATAGCAATCAGCCCCAGCATTTT.

The chain carries TRBV7-9 and TRBJ1-1; no firm D call. The CDR3 sequence is 13 residues long. In germline, CDR1 is SEHNR, CDR2 FQNEAQ (reference sequence). V lost 4 bases to trimming and J lost 0 bases, with 6 bases between them. As DNA, the CDR3 is TGTGCCAGCAGCTCCGACGTGAACACTGAAGCTTTCTTT. As protein: CASSSDVNTEAFF.

This chain connects TRBV7-2 to TRBJ2-7, with D possibly being TRBD2 (7 bases). Germline CDR1 is SGHTA and CDR2 is FQGNSA. V dropped 5 bases and J dropped 10 bases, with 24 bases sitting between them. The CDR3 spans 15 residues. CDR3: CASSRGAVRQEAQYF. CDR3 nucleotides: TGTGCCAGCAGCCGGGGGGCAGTCCGCCAAGAGGCCCAGTACTTC.

The chain has TRBV9 and TRBJ2-1; 13 bases are shared with TRBD2. After removal of 0 bases from V and 9 bases from J, the junction contained 6 bases not matched to a gene. Germline values: CDR1 SGDLS, CDR2 YYNGEE. The CDR3 is made up of 16 amino acids. The CDR3 here is CASSVAMTSGGSEQFF. CDR3 DNA sequence: TGTGCCAGCAGCGTAGCTATGACTAGCGGGGGGAGTGAGCAGTTCTTC.

This clonotype was seen a few times. The chain uses TRBV7-8 and TRBJ2-7, with 10 bases identical to TRBD1. This CDR3 has 15 amino acids. Germline loops: CDR1 SGHVS, CDR2 FQNEAQ. V lost 2 bases and J lost 4; bases outside the gene matches: 5. In nucleotides, the CDR3 is TGTGCCAGCAGCTTAAGGACAGGGGGAAATTACGAGCAGTACTTC. Translated, it gives CASSLRTGGNYEQYF. Based on the CDR3 plus reference TRBV7-8 and TRBJ2-7, the full variable domain is GAGVSQSPRYKVAKRGQDVALRCDPISGHVSLFWYQQALGQGPEFLTYFQNEAQLDKSGLPSDRFFAERPEGSVSTLKIQRTQQEDSAVYLCASSLRTGGNYEQYFGPGTRLTVT.

The chain links TRBV5-4 to TRBJ2-3; maybe TRBD1 (6 bases). From germline, CDR1 is SGHNT and CDR2 YYREEE (reference sequence). CDR3 size: 14 residues. The ends were cut back, 5 bases at V and 2 bases at J, with 12 bases in the middle. CDR3 loop: CASRKRQATDTQYF. For the CDR3, the DNA is TGTGCCAGCAGGAAGAGACAGGCCACAGATACGCAGTATTTT.

Written as DNA, the CDR3 is TGCGCCAGCAGCCAAGATCGGGATAGCTCCTACAATGAGCAGTTCTTC. Encoded protein: CASSQDRDSSYNEQFF. The chain has TRBV4-1 and TRBJ2-1; D possibly corresponds to TRBD2 (5 bases). This CDR3 has 16 amino acids. V was pared by 0 bases and J by 0 bases, with 9 bases between. CDR1 and CDR2 from the germline V gene are MGHRA and YSYEKL.

There are a few counts of this clonotype. The rearrangement uses TRBV28 and TRBJ2-2; the match to TRBD1 covers 9 bases. The V gene's germline CDR1 is MDHEN and CDR2 SYDVKM. CDR3 length: 15 residues. The V and J ends lost 7 bases and 5 bases, in that order; junction bases with no gene match: 8. CDR3: CASTRTGDPTGELFF. The CDR3 DNA follows: TGTGCCAGCACCCGGACAGGGGATCCTACCGGGGAGCTGTTTTTT.

This rearrangement joins TRBV25-1 to TRBJ2-5; TRBD1 might be the D (5 bases). The CDR3 totals 15 residues. Germline lookup yields CDR1 MGHDK and CDR2 SYGVNS. V shed 3 bases and J shed 4 bases, with 15 bases lying between them. The CDR3 sequence: CASSDSREGGETQYF. The CDR3 coding sequence is TGTGCCAGCAGTGATAGCAGGGAAGGTGGAGAGACCCAGTACTTC.

The chain joins TRBV7-2 to TRBJ2-3, with unresolved D. Trimming stripped 1 base from V and 0 bases from J, with 8 bases between. The CDR3 is 15 amino acids. Looked up from germline, CDR1 is SGHTA and CDR2 is FQGNSA. CDR3 DNA sequence: TGTGCCAGCAGCTTAGACGCACAGAGCACAGATACGCAGTATTTT. It specifies CASSLDAQSTDTQYF.

The chain is built from TRBV7-9 and TRBJ2-5, with D perhaps matching TRBD1 (6 bases). The J call may be wrong; the DNA end is better matched by TRBJ2-7. Germline lookup yields CDR1 SEHNR and CDR2 FQNEAQ (reference sequence). The CDR3 is 15 residues long. In DNA, the CDR3 is TGTGCCAGCAGCCCCACCGGGGACAACTACTACGAGCAGTACTTC. Protein sequence: CASSPTGDNYYEQYF.

Concerning this clonotype itself: A much larger clone differs by one base, so this may be a read error. This chain links TRBV4-2 with TRBJ2-1; 12 nucleotides align to TRBD2. The end of the DNA is better explained by TRBJ2-7, so the J call may be wrong. Per germline, CDR1 LGHNA and CDR2 YNFKEQ. The CDR3 is 16 residues long. The CDR3 is CASSPTSGSSYNEQYF. In nucleotides, the CDR3 is TGTGCCAGCAGCCCGACTAGCGGGAGCTCCTACAATGAGCAGTACTTC.